A selection of T cell receptor beta chains follows, all from one sample in a study of blood T cells in healthy people across ages. A single record per CDR3 protein comes from TCRdb applying MiXCR to the 5' RACE reads. This sample has around 1.7 million distinct CDR3 sequences, with 28% found just once. The sequenced material came from blood. These receptors were collected from a woman in her twenties or thirties in good health. CDR3s include the opening cysteine and the closing phenylalanine or tryptophan. D genes are given only for firm matches. Size values are once, few and many counts, or a class for expanded clones, and some rows have none.

d_call,v_call,clone_size,j_call,cdr3_aa,cdr3_nt
-,TRBV27,few,TRBJ2-7,CASSLAQGPSTTYEQYF,TGTGCCAGCAGTTTGGCACAGGGTCCTTCTACGACATACGAGCAGTACTTC
-,TRBV3-1,-,TRBJ2-1,CASSRLWDCDEQFF,TGTGCCAGCAGCCGACTTTGGGACTGCGATGAGCAGTTCTTC
TRBD1,TRBV12-3/TRBV12-4,many,TRBJ1-6,CASSLGSGGLISLHF,TGTGCCAGCAGTTTAGGATCAGGGGGCTTAATATCTCTCCACTTT
-,TRBV4-2,-,TRBJ1-5,CASSQAGGGVWPQHF,TGTGCCAGCAGCCAGGCGGGAGGGGGGGTCTGGCCCCAGCATTTT
TRBD1,TRBV20-1,many,TRBJ2-6,CSAVDRVTSGANVLTF,TGCAGTGCGGTGGACAGGGTAACCTCTGGGGCCAACGTCCTGACTTTC
-,TRBV28,-,TRBJ2-7,CASSSPGTPSSYEQYF,TGTGCCAGCAGTTCCCCCGGCACACCAAGCTCCTACGAGCAGTACTTC
-,TRBV5-1,many,TRBJ1-2,CASSPGAGVYGYTF,TGCGCCAGCAGCCCTGGGGCCGGAGTCTATGGCTACACCTTC
TRBD1,TRBV5-1,few,TRBJ2-5,CASSLGRQDRGGETQYF,TGCGCCAGCAGCTTGGGGCGCCAGGACAGGGGTGGTGAGACCCAGTACTTC
-,TRBV25-1,many,TRBJ2-7,CASSRTEHYEQYF,TGTGCCAGCAGTCGGACAGAGCACTACGAGCAGTACTTC
-,TRBV4-1,-,TRBJ2-2,CASSPPPQGGIGGELFF,TGCGCCAGCAGCCCCCCCCCACAGGGAGGTATCGGCGGGGAGCTGTTTTTT